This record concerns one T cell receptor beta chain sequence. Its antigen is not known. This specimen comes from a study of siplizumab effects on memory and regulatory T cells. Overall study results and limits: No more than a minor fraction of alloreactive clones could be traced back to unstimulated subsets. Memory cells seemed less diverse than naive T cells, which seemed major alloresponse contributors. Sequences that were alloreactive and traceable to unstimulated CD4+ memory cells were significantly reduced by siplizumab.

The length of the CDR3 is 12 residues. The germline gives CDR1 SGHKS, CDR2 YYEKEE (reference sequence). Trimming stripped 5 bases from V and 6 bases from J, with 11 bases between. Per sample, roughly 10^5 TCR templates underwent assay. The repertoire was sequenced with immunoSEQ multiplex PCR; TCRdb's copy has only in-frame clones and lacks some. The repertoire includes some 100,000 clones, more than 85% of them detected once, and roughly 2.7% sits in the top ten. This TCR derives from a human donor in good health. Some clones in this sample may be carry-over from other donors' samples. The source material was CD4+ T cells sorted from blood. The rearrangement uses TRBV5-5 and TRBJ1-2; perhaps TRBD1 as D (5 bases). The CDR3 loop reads CASSRQGNGYTF. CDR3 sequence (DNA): TGTGCCAGCAGTCGTCAGGGAAATGGCTACACCTTC.